These T cell receptor beta chains were read from a single sample in a study of patients and donors after allogeneic stem cell transplantation. TCRdb independently ran MiXCR on the RT-PCR reads; one entry per CDR3 protein. The data hold about 76,000 distinct CDR3 sequences, with 26% observed a single time. Sequencing was performed on blood, either unsorted or a sorted T cell fraction (not recorded which). These receptors were obtained from a human donor who was either an allogeneic HSCT recipient or a stem cell or donor lymphocyte infusion donor (not recorded which). It is not recorded whose cells these are; they may come from a transplant donor. The CDR3 runs from the conserved cysteine through the conserved F or W. Each record gives: clone size, J gene, V gene, D gene, CDR3 length, CDR3 DNA, CDR3 protein. The D gene is left open where the match is weak. Some rows have no size entry. The others give once, few or many, or a class for an expanded clone.

abundance: -
j_gene: TRBJ2-3
v_gene: TRBV11-2
d_gene: -
len: 16
CDR3nt: TGTGCCAGCAGCTTAGTAGGGGGGACATTCACAGATACGCAGTATTTT
CDR3aa: CASSLVGGTFTDTQYF

abundance: -
j_gene: TRBJ1-1
v_gene: TRBV18
d_gene: -
len: 13
CDR3nt: TGTGCCAGCTCGGAGACGAGGGACACTGAAGCTTTCTTT
CDR3aa: CASSETRDTEAFF

abundance: -
j_gene: TRBJ2-7
v_gene: TRBV20-1
d_gene: TRBD1
len: 13
CDR3nt: TGCAGTGCTAGGAGGGACAGGGTCGACGAGCAGTACTTC
CDR3aa: CSARRDRVDEQYF

abundance: few
j_gene: TRBJ1-1
v_gene: TRBV12-3/TRBV12-4
d_gene: -
len: 13
CDR3nt: TGTGCCAGCATTGATCGGACACGCGTGGAAGCTTTCTTT
CDR3aa: CASIDRTRVEAFF

abundance: few
j_gene: TRBJ1-2
v_gene: TRBV5-1
d_gene: -
len: 13
CDR3nt: TGCGCCAGCAGCCTGGGAGTTCCCCGAGGCTACACCTTC
CDR3aa: CASSLGVPRGYTF

abundance: -
j_gene: TRBJ2-3
v_gene: TRBV5-1
d_gene: TRBD2
len: 15
CDR3nt: TGCGCCAGCAGCCACGAGAGCGGGGGGTTGGATACGCAGTATTTT
CDR3aa: CASSHESGGLDTQYF

abundance: once
j_gene: TRBJ2-4
v_gene: TRBV23-1
d_gene: -
len: 18
CDR3nt: TGCGCCAGCAGTCATCCGCCACCCTTGGGGTTAGCCAAAAACATTCAGTACTTC
CDR3aa: CASSHPPPLGLAKNIQYF

abundance: -
j_gene: TRBJ2-1
v_gene: TRBV19
d_gene: -
len: 14
CDR3nt: TGTGCCAGTAAGGAGGGTCCTTCAATGGATGAGCAGTTCTTC
CDR3aa: CASKEGPSMDEQFF

abundance: -
j_gene: TRBJ2-2
v_gene: TRBV20-1
d_gene: TRBD1
len: 16
CDR3nt: TGCAGTGCTAGAGACCACGGACAGGGGGTTAACGGGGAGCTGTTTTTT
CDR3aa: CSARDHGQGVNGELFF

abundance: -
j_gene: TRBJ1-6
v_gene: TRBV6-5
d_gene: -
len: 14
CDR3nt: TGTGCCAGCAGTCCCGGGACGGAAAATTCACCCCTCCACTTT
CDR3aa: CASSPGTENSPLHF

abundance: -
j_gene: TRBJ2-1
v_gene: TRBV12-3/TRBV12-4
d_gene: TRBD2
len: 15
CDR3nt: TGTGCCAGCATCAAGACTAGCGGGGGCTACAATGAGCAGTTCTTC
CDR3aa: CASIKTSGGYNEQFF

abundance: few
j_gene: TRBJ2-1
v_gene: TRBV4-1
d_gene: -
len: 14
CDR3nt: TGCGCCAGCAGCCAAGAAAGGGATTACAATGAGCAGTTCTTC
CDR3aa: CASSQERDYNEQFF

abundance: -
j_gene: TRBJ2-3
v_gene: TRBV5-1
d_gene: -
len: 12
CDR3nt: TGCGCCAGCAGCGCCTACACAGATACGCAGTATTTT
CDR3aa: CASSAYTDTQYF

abundance: many
j_gene: TRBJ2-3
v_gene: TRBV12-3/TRBV12-4
d_gene: TRBD1
len: 15
CDR3nt: TGTGCCAGCAGAAGAGGGGGCGTAGGCACAGATACGCAGTATTTT
CDR3aa: CASRRGGVGTDTQYF

abundance: -
j_gene: TRBJ1-4
v_gene: TRBV20-1
d_gene: -
len: 12
CDR3nt: TGCAGTGCTAGGGGGTCCCTTGAAAAACTGTTTTTT
CDR3aa: CSARGSLEKLFF

abundance: -
j_gene: TRBJ2-7
v_gene: TRBV7-6
d_gene: TRBD2
len: 15
CDR3nt: TGTGCCAGCAGCTTAGGTGCGGGGGGTCCCTACGAGCAGTACTTC
CDR3aa: CASSLGAGGPYEQYF

abundance: -
j_gene: TRBJ2-1
v_gene: TRBV10-3
d_gene: TRBD2
len: 16
CDR3nt: TGTGCCATCAGTGGAAACGGACTAGCGGGGGACAATGAGCAGTTCTTC
CDR3aa: CAISGNGLAGDNEQFF

abundance: few
j_gene: TRBJ2-7
v_gene: TRBV12-3/TRBV12-4
d_gene: -
len: 13
CDR3nt: TGTGCCAGCAGTAGGGACATGGCCTACGAGCAGTACTTC
CDR3aa: CASSRDMAYEQYF

abundance: few
j_gene: TRBJ1-6
v_gene: TRBV12-3/TRBV12-4
d_gene: -
len: 12
CDR3nt: TGTGCCAGCAGCACCCAGGGTTCACCCCTCCACTTT
CDR3aa: CASSTQGSPLHF

abundance: few
j_gene: TRBJ1-2
v_gene: TRBV5-1
d_gene: -
len: 14
CDR3nt: TGCGCCAGCAGCTTGGGTCAGGGCTGGAGGGGCTACACCTTC
CDR3aa: CASSLGQGWRGYTF

abundance: many
j_gene: TRBJ1-5
v_gene: TRBV10-2
d_gene: -
len: 12
CDR3nt: TGCGCCAGCAGTGATGGGGATCAGCCCCAGCATTTT
CDR3aa: CASSDGDQPQHF

abundance: -
j_gene: TRBJ1-6
v_gene: TRBV6-5
d_gene: -
len: 13
CDR3nt: TGTGCCAGCAGTTACTCGCGGGCTGAACCCCTCCACTTT
CDR3aa: CASSYSRAEPLHF

abundance: -
j_gene: TRBJ2-3
v_gene: TRBV28
d_gene: TRBD1
len: 16
CDR3nt: TGTGCCAGCAGGCTGAACAGGGGCCGTATCACAGATACGCAGTATTTT
CDR3aa: CASRLNRGRITDTQYF

abundance: -
j_gene: TRBJ1-2
v_gene: TRBV20-1
d_gene: -
len: 13
CDR3nt: TGCAGTGCCAAGCGCGGGGTAGCAGGTGGCTACACCTTC
CDR3aa: CSAKRGVAGGYTF

abundance: -
j_gene: TRBJ2-1
v_gene: TRBV7-9
d_gene: -
len: 16
CDR3nt: TGTGCCAGCAGCTCACAGGCCCTGAAACCTTACAATGAGCAGTTCTTC
CDR3aa: CASSSQALKPYNEQFF